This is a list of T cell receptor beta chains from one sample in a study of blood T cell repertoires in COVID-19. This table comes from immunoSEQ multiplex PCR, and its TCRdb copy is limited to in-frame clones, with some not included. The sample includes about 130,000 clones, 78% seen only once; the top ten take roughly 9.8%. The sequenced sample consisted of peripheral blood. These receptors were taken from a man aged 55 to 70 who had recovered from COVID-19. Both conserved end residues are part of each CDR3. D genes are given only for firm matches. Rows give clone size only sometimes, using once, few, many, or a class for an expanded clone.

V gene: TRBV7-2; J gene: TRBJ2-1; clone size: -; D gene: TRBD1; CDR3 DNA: TGTGCCAGCAGCCTCGGGACAGCGTCGAGTGGGTTGGAGCAGTTCTTC; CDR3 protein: CASSLGTASSGLEQFF
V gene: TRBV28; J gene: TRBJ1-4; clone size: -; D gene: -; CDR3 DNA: TGTGCCACCGTAGGGGGTGCTAATGAAAAACTGTTTTTT; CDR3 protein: CATVGGANEKLFF
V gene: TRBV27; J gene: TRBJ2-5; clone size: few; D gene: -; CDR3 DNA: TGTGCCAGCAGTTATAGCTACCAAGAGACCCAGTACTTC; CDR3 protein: CASSYSYQETQYF
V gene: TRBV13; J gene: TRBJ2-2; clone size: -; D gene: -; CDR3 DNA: TGTGCCAGCAGCTTAGGGACAGGGAACACCGGGGAGCTGTTTTTT; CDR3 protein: CASSLGTGNTGELFF
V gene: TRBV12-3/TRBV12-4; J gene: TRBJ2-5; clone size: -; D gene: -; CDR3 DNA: TGTGCCAGCAGCTGGACTGAAAAAGAGACCCAGTACTTC; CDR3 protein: CASSWTEKETQYF
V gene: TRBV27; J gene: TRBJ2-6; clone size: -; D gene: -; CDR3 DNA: TGTGCCAGCACCCCTTCTGGGGCCAACGTCCTGACTTTC; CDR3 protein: CASTPSGANVLTF
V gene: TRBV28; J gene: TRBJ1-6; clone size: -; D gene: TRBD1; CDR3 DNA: TGTGCCAGCAGCTCTGGACAGGCCGGTGGGAATTCACCCCTCCACTTT; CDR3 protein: CASSSGQAGGNSPLHF
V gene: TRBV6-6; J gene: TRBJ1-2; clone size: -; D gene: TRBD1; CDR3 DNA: TGTGCCAGCACCCGGGACAGCTACTATGGCTACACCTTC; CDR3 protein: CASTRDSYYGYTF
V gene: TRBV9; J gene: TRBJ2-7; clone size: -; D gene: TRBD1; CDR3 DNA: TGTGCCAGCAGCGTCGGGACAGTTAGCTCCTACGAGCAGTACTTC; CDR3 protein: CASSVGTVSSYEQYF
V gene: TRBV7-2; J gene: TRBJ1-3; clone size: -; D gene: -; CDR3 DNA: TGTGCCAGCAGCCTGGGTCCCAGGGGAAGAGGAAACACCATATATTTT; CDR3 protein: CASSLGPRGRGNTIYF
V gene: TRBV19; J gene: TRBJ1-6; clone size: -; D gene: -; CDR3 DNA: TGTGCCAGTAGTATAGCTCCAGGTTATAATTCACCCCTCCACTTT; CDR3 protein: CASSIAPGYNSPLHF
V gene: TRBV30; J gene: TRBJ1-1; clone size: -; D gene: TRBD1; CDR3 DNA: TGTGCCTGTAATCCAGGGGGCGCGGGGACTGAAGCTTTCTTT; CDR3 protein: CACNPGGAGTEAFF
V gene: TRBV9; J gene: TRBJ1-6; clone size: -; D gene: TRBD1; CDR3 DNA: TGTGCCAGCAGCGCCGGACAGGGATCTAATTCACCCCTCCACTTT; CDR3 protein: CASSAGQGSNSPLHF
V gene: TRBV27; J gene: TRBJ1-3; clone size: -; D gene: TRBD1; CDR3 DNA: TGTGCCAGCAGTCGGGACAGGGGGCTCTCTGGAAACACCATATATTTT; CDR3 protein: CASSRDRGLSGNTIYF
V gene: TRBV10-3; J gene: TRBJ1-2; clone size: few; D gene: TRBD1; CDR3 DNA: TGTGCCATCAGTGAGCCGGGACAGGGTTACGATGGCTACACCTTC; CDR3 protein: CAISEPGQGYDGYTF
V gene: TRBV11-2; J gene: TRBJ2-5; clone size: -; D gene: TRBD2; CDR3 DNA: TGTGCCAGCAGCCCCGGGACTAGCGGGGGGGCGGGGTTGGACTTC; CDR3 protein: CASSPGTSGGAGLDF
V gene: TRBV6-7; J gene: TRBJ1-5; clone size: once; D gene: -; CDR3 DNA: TGTGCCAGCAGTTACGTATGCAATCAGCCCCAGCATTTT; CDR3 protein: CASSYVCNQPQHF
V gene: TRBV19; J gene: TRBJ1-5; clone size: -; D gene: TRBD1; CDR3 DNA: TGTGCCAGTAGTTGGACAGGGGACCAGCCCCAGCATTTT; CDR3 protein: CASSWTGDQPQHF